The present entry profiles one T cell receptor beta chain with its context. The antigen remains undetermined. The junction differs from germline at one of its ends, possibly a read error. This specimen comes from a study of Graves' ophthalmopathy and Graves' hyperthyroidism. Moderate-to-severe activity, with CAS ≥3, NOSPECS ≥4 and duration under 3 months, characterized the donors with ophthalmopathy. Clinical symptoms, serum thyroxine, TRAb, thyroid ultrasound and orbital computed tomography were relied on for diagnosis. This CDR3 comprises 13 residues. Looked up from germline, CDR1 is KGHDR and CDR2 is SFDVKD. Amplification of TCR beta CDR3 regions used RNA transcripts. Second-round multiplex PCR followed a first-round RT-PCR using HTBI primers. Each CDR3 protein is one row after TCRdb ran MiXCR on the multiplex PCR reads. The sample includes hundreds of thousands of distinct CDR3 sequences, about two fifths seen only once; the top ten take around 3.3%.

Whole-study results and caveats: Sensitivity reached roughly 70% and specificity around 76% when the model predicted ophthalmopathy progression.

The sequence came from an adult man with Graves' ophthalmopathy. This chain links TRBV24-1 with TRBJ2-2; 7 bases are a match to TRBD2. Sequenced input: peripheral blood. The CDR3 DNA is TGTGCCACCAGTGATTCCGGGTGGGGGGGGCTGTTTTTT. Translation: CATSDSGWGGLFF.